A single sample is the source of the 16 T cell receptor beta chains below, sequenced in a study of cytomegalovirus exposure and HLA in healthy donors. PCR employed 60 Vbeta and 13 Jbeta primers. Method: immunoSEQ multiplex PCR; TCRdb's copy keeps in-frame clones and lacks some. The sample consists of some 200,000 clones, under 70% of them appearing once. Sequencing was performed on PBMCs. These receptor sequences come from a man aged 35-49 years in good health and CMV-seropositive.

The V call is TRBV11-3, the J call TRBJ2-3; D may be TRBD2 (6 bases). The CDR3 spans 15 residues. Between the trimmed V and J ends, which lost 1 base and 1 base, there was a span of 9 bases. From germline, CDR1 is SGHNT and CDR2 YENEEA. The CDR3, as DNA: TGTGCCAGCAGCTTAGGCGGGACCGGCACAGATACGCAGTATTTT. This translates into CASSLGGTGTDTQYF.

This chain joins TRBV6-5 and TRBJ1-2; 7 bases agree with TRBD1. The trim removed 5 bases at V and 9 bases at J, leaving 6 bases unmatched. The germline V gene encodes CDR1 MNHEY and CDR2 SVGAGI. CDR3 length equals 12 residues. The CDR3 reads CASSMDRLSYTF. The CDR3 DNA sequence: TGTGCCAGCAGTATGGACAGGTTGAGCTACACCTTC.

This clone was detected only a few times. This sequence joins TRBV19 and TRBJ1-6; possibly TRBD1 for D (6 bases). Germline assignment: CDR1 LNHDA and CDR2 SQIVND (reference sequence). The CDR3 extends over 15 amino acids. Trimming took 3 bases from V and 6 from J, leaving 12 bases between them. CDR3 sequence (DNA): TGTGCCAGTAGTATGCGACAGGAAACTAATTCACCCCTCCACTTT. It yields the protein CASSMRQETNSPLHF. Full variable domain (outside the CDR3, taken from reference TRBV19 and TRBJ1-6): DGGITQSPKYLFRKEGQNVTLSCEQNLNHDAMYWYRQDPGQGLRLIYYSQIVNDFQKGDIAEGYSVSREKKESFPLTVTSAQKNPTAFYLCASSMRQETNSPLHFGNGTRLTVT.

This rearrangement joins TRBV10-3 to TRBJ2-5; TRBD2 matches 7 bases. This CDR3 is built from 14 residues. J lost 0 bases, V lost 11 bases, and 9 bases had no gene match. Per germline, CDR1 ENHRY and CDR2 SYGVKD. The CDR3 loop reads CAASRRGDQETQYF. The CDR3, as DNA: TGTGCCGCCTCCCGTCGGGGGGACCAAGAGACCCAGTACTTC.

This chain connects TRBV19 to TRBJ1-2; D might be TRBD1 (6 bases). CDR1 is LNHDA and CDR2 is SQIVND in the germline V gene (reference sequence). V lost 5 bases, J lost 3 bases, and 16 bases lay in between. The CDR3 is 15 amino acids. The CDR3 DNA is TGTGCCAGTAGTCCCGGGGGGGGCGAGTACTATGGCTACACCTTC. Its translation is CASSPGGGEYYGYTF.

The chain couples TRBV7-6 to TRBJ2-3; D gene ambiguous. The CDR3 runs to 13 residues. Germline CDR1 and CDR2: SGHVS and FNYEAQ. Trimming removed 5 bases from V and 4 bases from J, with 10 bases in between. The CDR3 here is CASSPQVPDTQYF. CDR3 nucleotide sequence: TGTGCCAGCAGCCCGCAGGTTCCAGATACGCAGTATTTT. Together with reference TRBV7-6 and TRBJ2-3, the CDR3 gives the full variable domain: GAGVSQSPRYKVTKRGQDVALRCDPISGHVSLYWYRQALGQGPEFLTYFNYEAQQDKSGLPNDRFSAERPEGSISTLTIQRTEQRDSAMYRCASSPQVPDTQYFGPGTRLTVL.

This clone was observed a few times. The genes are TRBV7-8 and TRBJ1-5; 7 nucleotides align to TRBD1. With V trimmed by 5 bases and J by 6 bases, 10 bases remained unmatched. There are 15 residues in the CDR3. CDR1 is SGHVS, CDR2 FQNEAQ, per germline. CDR3 sequence: CASSPDRALRQPQHF. The CDR3 DNA follows: TGTGCCAGCAGCCCCGACAGGGCGCTTCGTCAGCCCCAGCATTTT.

This clone was detected only a few times. This chain connects TRBV6-1 to TRBJ1-5; unclear D gene. This CDR3 has 14 amino acids. The germline V gene has CDR1 MNHNS and CDR2 SASEGT. V dropped 2 bases and J dropped 7 bases, with 12 bases sitting between them. CDR3 nucleotides: TGTGCCAGCAGTGAAAGCTCGCCGGTCCAGCCCCAGCATTTT. Protein: CASSESSPVQPQHF.

This clone is a singleton in its sample. J is TRBJ1-4 and V is TRBV2; 8 bases fit TRBD1. Losses at the gene ends were 3 bases for V and 6 bases for J; bases not matched to a gene: 3. This CDR3 comprises 14 residues. Germline V CDR1 and CDR2: SNHLY, FYNNEI. The CDR3 spells CASSDRTGHEKLFF. The CDR3 region has the DNA TGTGCCAGCAGTGACAGGACAGGGCATGAAAAACTGTTTTTT. Combining the CDR3 with reference TRBV2 and TRBJ1-4 gives the whole variable domain EPEVTQTPSHQVTQMGQEVILRCVPISNHLYFYWYRQILGQKVEFLVSFYNNEISEKSEIFDDQFSVERPDGSNFTLKIRSTKLEDSAMYFCASSDRTGHEKLFFGSGTQLSVL.

The rearrangement joins TRBV6-5 to TRBJ1-5, with TRBD1 matching 8 bases. Germline CDR1 reads MNHEY; CDR2 reads SVGAGI. The V gene end was trimmed by 6 bases and the J gene end by 5 bases; junction bases not matched to a gene: 6. This CDR3 comprises 14 residues. The CDR3 protein is CASSLDRDDQPQHF. DNA of the CDR3: TGTGCCAGCAGCCTGGACAGGGACGATCAGCCCCAGCATTTT.

The rearrangement joins TRBV11-2 to TRBJ2-1; weak D call: TRBD2 (6 bases). The CDR3 is made up of 16 amino acids. V was pared by 2 bases and J by 0 bases, with 11 bases between. Germline CDR1 and CDR2: SGHAT and FQNNGV. The CDR3 spells CASSLSAGLSYNEQFF. CDR3 nucleotide sequence: TGTGCCAGCAGCTTATCAGCGGGCCTCTCCTACAATGAGCAGTTCTTC.

This chain uses TRBV4-1 with TRBJ1-2; D perhaps matches TRBD1 (6 bases). With 7 bases removed from V and 5 bases from J, the gap between germline ends came to 20 bases. Germline V gene lookup returns CDR1 MGHRA and CDR2 YSYEKL. The CDR3 is 15 amino acids. CDR3 nucleotides: TGCGCCAGCACCGCATCGCAGGGGACGAGGTATGGCTACACCTTC. Protein sequence: CASTASQGTRYGYTF.

The CDR3 DNA is TGTGCCATGGGACAGAACTACGAGCAGTACTTC. The encoded protein is CAMGQNYEQYF. The V gene is TRBV10-3, the J gene TRBJ2-7, with 7 bases lining up with TRBD1. This CDR3 has 11 amino acids. The V gene end was trimmed by 9 bases and the J gene end by 3 bases; junction bases not matched to a gene: 2. Germline loops: CDR1 ENHRY, CDR2 SYGVKD.

The CDR3 loop is CASSMSEARDGYTF. As DNA, the CDR3 is TGTGCCAGCAGCATGTCCGAGGCGAGAGATGGCTACACCTTC. The rearrangement links TRBV7-9 to TRBJ1-2, with D uncertain. Trimming took off 5 bases at V and 6 bases at J, with 16 bases between the two ends. The CDR3 totals 14 residues. Looked up from germline, CDR1 is SEHNR and CDR2 is FQNEAQ (reference sequence).

The chain links TRBV10-1 to TRBJ2-7, with 7 bases fitting TRBD1. The CDR3 length is 16 residues. Germline values: CDR1 WNHNN, CDR2 SYGVQD (reference sequence). The V segment lost 5 bases and the J segment 4 bases; nucleotides outside the gene matches: 14. The CDR3 region has the DNA TGCGCCAGCAGTCCCCAGGGACAGTGGGTTTTATACGAGCAGTACTTC. Translating it yields CASSPQGQWVLYEQYF.

The chain couples TRBV7-8 to TRBJ2-5, with 8 nucleotides matching TRBD1. Near its end, the DNA agrees better with TRBJ2-7, so the J call may be wrong. This CDR3 region has 17 residues. Germline CDR1 SGHVS, CDR2 FQNEAQ. The CDR3 loop is CASSLESVGQVEYEQYF. The CDR3 bases are TGTGCCAGCAGCTTAGAGAGTGTGGGACAGGTAGAGTACGAGCAGTACTTC.